The rows below give T cell receptor beta chains drawn from one sample of a study of blood T cell repertoires in COVID-19. Clones were read by immunoSEQ multiplex PCR, and TCRdb kept only the in-frame ones, dropping some. Of about 19,000 clones detected, about 90% appear once; the ten largest clones hold 3% to 3.5%. Source material: peripheral blood. The receptors were sampled from a human donor in a cohort sampled during active COVID-19. Both conserved end residues are part of each CDR3. Fields, in order: J gene, D gene, V gene, clone size, CDR3 DNA, CDR3 protein. The D gene is left open where the match is weak. Part of the rows lack a size; the others show once, few, many or a class for expanded clones.

TRBJ1-4 NA TRBV5-1 NA TGCGCCAGCAGCCCCTGGGGAGTGGATGAAAAACTGTTTTTT CASSPWGVDEKLFF
TRBJ2-1 NA TRBV9 NA TGTGCCAGCAGCGGACTTAATGAGCAGTTCTTC CASSGLNEQFF
TRBJ2-1 NA TRBV3-1/TRBV3-2 once TGTGCCAGCAGCCAAGGCCTAGCTAATGAGCAGTTCTTC CASSQGLANEQFF
TRBJ2-1 TRBD2 TRBV7-9 NA TGTGCCAGCACTGGACTAGCGGGATTAGGGGAGCAGTTCTTC CASTGLAGLGEQFF
TRBJ1-2 NA TRBV6-5 NA TGTGCCAGCAGTCAGGGTAGTGGCTACACCTTC CASSQGSGYTF
TRBJ2-1 TRBD1 TRBV6-4 NA TGTGCCAGCAGCCCCGACAGGGCTCGCAATGAGCAGTTCTTC CASSPDRARNEQFF
TRBJ2-1 NA TRBV9 NA TGTGCCAGCAGCCCCCAGGGAAACAATGAGCAGTTCTTC CASSPQGNNEQFF
TRBJ2-1 TRBD2 TRBV28 NA TGTGCCAGCAGTTTAGGGACTAGCGCTGAGCAGTTCTTC CASSLGTSAEQFF
TRBJ2-7 TRBD1 TRBV14 NA TGTGCCAGCAGCCAAGAGGACAGGAAGGTCGAGCAGTACTTC CASSQEDRKVEQYF
TRBJ2-3 NA TRBV20-1 once TGCAGTGCCGGGCGGAGGGAAGAGCAGTATTTT CSAGRREEQYF
TRBJ1-5 NA TRBV19 few TGTGCCAGTAGTAAGTTGACAGTTAGCAATCAGCCCCAGCATTTT CASSKLTVSNQPQHF
TRBJ2-1 TRBD2 TRBV5-1 NA TGCGCCAGCAGCTTGACTAGCGGTTCCTACAATGAGCAGTTCTTC CASSLTSGSYNEQFF
TRBJ1-6 TRBD1 TRBV11-2 NA TGTGCCAGCAGCCCAGGACACCGGGACAGAAATTCACCCCTCCACTTT CASSPGHRDRNSPLHF
TRBJ2-7 NA TRBV7-3 NA TGTGCCAGCAGCTTGGGGGGTGGCGAGCAGTACTTC CASSLGGGEQYF
TRBJ2-1 TRBD2 TRBV24-1 medium-sized TGTGCCACCAGCTTAGCTCGGACTAGCGGGGGTTACAATGAGCAGTTCTTC CATSLARTSGGYNEQFF
TRBJ2-7 NA TRBV2 NA TGTGCCAGCAGCCAAAACGGGGGGCTAAACTACGAGCAGTACTTC CASSQNGGLNYEQYF
TRBJ2-7 TRBD2 TRBV2 NA TGTGCCAGCAGTGAGACTAGCGGGTCCTACGAGCAGTACTTC CASSETSGSYEQYF
TRBJ2-1 TRBD1 TRBV3-1/TRBV3-2 NA TGTGCCAGCAGCCAAGGGGACAGGGGGCGCGGAGAGCAGTTCTTC CASSQGDRGRGEQFF
TRBJ2-7 TRBD1 TRBV4-1 NA TGCGCCAGCAGCTCCATCGGGACAGCCACCTACGAGCAGTACTTC CASSSIGTATYEQYF
TRBJ1-5 NA TRBV2 once TGTGCCAGCAGTGAAGGGGCAGGGATCAATCAGCCCCAGCATTTT CASSEGAGINQPQHF
TRBJ1-2 TRBD1 TRBV5-1 NA TGCGCCAGCAGCTTGAGCACAGGGGGCGATGGCTACACCTTC CASSLSTGGDGYTF